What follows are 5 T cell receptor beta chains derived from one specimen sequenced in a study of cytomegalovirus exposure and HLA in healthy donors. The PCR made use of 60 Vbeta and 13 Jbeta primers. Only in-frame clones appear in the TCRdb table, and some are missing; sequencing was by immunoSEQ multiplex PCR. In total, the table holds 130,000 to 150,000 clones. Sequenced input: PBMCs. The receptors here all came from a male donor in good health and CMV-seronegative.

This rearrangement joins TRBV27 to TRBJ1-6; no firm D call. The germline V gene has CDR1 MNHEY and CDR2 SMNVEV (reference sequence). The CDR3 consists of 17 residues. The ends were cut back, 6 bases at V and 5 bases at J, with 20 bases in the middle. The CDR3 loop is CASSSPGSPLDNSPLHF. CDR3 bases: TGTGCCAGCAGCTCCCCCGGGTCCCCACTAGATAATTCACCCCTCCACTTT.

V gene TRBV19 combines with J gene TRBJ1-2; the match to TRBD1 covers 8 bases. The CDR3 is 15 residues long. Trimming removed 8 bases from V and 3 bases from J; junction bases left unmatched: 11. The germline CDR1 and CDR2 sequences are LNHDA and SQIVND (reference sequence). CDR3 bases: TGTGCCAGTCGACAGGGGATGGGCGGAGACTATGGCTACACCTTC. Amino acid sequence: CASRQGMGGDYGYTF.

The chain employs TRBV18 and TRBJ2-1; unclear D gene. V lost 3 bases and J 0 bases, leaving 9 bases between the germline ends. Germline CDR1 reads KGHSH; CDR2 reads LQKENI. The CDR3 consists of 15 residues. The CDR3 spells CASSPSIDSYNEQFF. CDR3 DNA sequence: TGTGCCAGCTCACCCTCCATAGACTCCTACAATGAGCAGTTCTTC.

The CDR3 spells CASSSTSGSFHEQYF. Here the CDR3 DNA reads TGTGCCAGCAGCTCTACTAGCGGGAGTTTCCACGAGCAGTACTTC. The V and J genes are TRBV7-2 and TRBJ2-7, with TRBD2 matching over 11 bases. Looked up from germline, CDR1 is SGHTA and CDR2 is FQGNSA. The CDR3 is 15 amino acids. V shed 4 bases, J shed 5 bases, and the junction held 7 bases outside the gene matches.

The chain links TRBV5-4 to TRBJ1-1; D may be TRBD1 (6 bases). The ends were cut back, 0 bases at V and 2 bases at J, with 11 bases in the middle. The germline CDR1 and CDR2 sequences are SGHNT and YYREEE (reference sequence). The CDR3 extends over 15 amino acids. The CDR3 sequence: CASSLAGQINTEAFF. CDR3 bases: TGTGCCAGCAGCTTGGCGGGACAAATTAACACTGAAGCTTTCTTT.